Listed below are T cell receptor beta chains from one sample, sequenced in a study of identical twins. From the 5' RACE reads, TCRdb called clonotypes with MiXCR, one entry per CDR3 protein. The sample has roughly 280,000 distinct CDR3 sequences, 8% to 9.5% seen once. These data were also reused for a study on yellow fever vaccine responses in identical twins.

Sample: CD8+ T cells sorted from blood. These receptors all stem from a woman younger than 35 in good health. The CDR3 runs from the conserved cysteine through the conserved F or W. D genes are given only for firm matches. Clone size is given for some rows only: seen once, a few or many times, or a class if the clone is expanded.

D: NA; V: TRBV18; J: TRBJ2-3; size: few; DNA: TGTGCCAGCTCACTTCAAGCGGCCAGCACAGATACGCAGTATTTT; CDR3: CASSLQAASTDTQYF
D: TRBD2; V: TRBV11-1; J: TRBJ2-1; size: few; DNA: TGTGCCAGCAGCTTCGGAGCGGGGGCCTCCTACAATGAGCAGTTCTTC; CDR3: CASSFGAGASYNEQFF
D: TRBD2; V: TRBV11-2; J: TRBJ2-2; size: few; DNA: TGTGCCAGCAGCTTAAGGCTAGCGGGAGCCCTGACCGGGGAGCTGTTTTTT; CDR3: CASSLRLAGALTGELFF
D: NA; V: TRBV7-7; J: TRBJ2-3; size: NA; DNA: TGTGCTAGCGGCCTAGCGCCCGATACGCAGTATTTT; CDR3: CASGLAPDTQYF
D: TRBD2; V: TRBV28; J: TRBJ2-5; size: NA; DNA: TGTGCCAGCAGTTGGGCCCCCACTAGCGAGCAAGAGACCCAGCACTTC; CDR3: CASSWAPTSEQETQHF
D: NA; V: TRBV9; J: TRBJ1-4; size: many; DNA: TGTGCCAGCAGCGACGAAGCGGAGGGGGTCGATAATGAAAAACTGTTTTTT; CDR3: CASSDEAEGVDNEKLFF
D: NA; V: TRBV5-1; J: TRBJ2-3; size: few; DNA: TGCGCCAGCAGCTTGGCCGGATACCGGGATGAAGATACGCAGTATTTT; CDR3: CASSLAGYRDEDTQYF
D: NA; V: TRBV4-2; J: TRBJ2-2; size: NA; DNA: TGTGCCAGCAGCCAAGAAGTTAGCGCGAGGGGGAACACCGGGGAGCTGTTTTTT; CDR3: CASSQEVSARGNTGELFF
D: NA; V: TRBV6-1; J: TRBJ1-2; size: few; DNA: TGTGCCAGCACCTTTGACCAGGGACCTTGGGGCTACACCTTC; CDR3: CASTFDQGPWGYTF
D: TRBD2; V: TRBV4-3; J: TRBJ2-7; size: NA; DNA: TGCGCCAGCAGCCAAGATCTGGTGGGGACTAGCGGGAGTTCTCTCTACGAGCAGTACTTC; CDR3: CASSQDLVGTSGSSLYEQYF
D: NA; V: TRBV14; J: TRBJ2-1; size: NA; DNA: TGTGCCAGCAGCGCGAGGGATTCACCACGTGAGCAGTTCTTC; CDR3: CASSARDSPREQFF
D: NA; V: TRBV30; J: TRBJ2-3; size: few; DNA: TGTGCCTGGAGTTCGGTTGGCAGCACAGATACGCAGTATTTT; CDR3: CAWSSVGSTDTQYF
D: NA; V: TRBV27; J: TRBJ2-3; size: few; DNA: TGTGCCAGCAGTTTAGGCGGGAACTTGGATACGCAGTATTTT; CDR3: CASSLGGNLDTQYF
D: TRBD1; V: TRBV5-1; J: TRBJ2-7; size: NA; DNA: TGCGCCAGCAGCGGGGAACGGACAGGGGAAGGCTACGAGCAGTACTTC; CDR3: CASSGERTGEGYEQYF
D: NA; V: TRBV24-1; J: TRBJ1-2; size: NA; DNA: TGTGCCACCAGTGATCCAGGGGCGACTACCGACTATGGCTACACCTTC; CDR3: CATSDPGATTDYGYTF
D: NA; V: TRBV25-1; J: TRBJ2-6; size: many; DNA: TGTGCCAGCAGTGGGATAGGGGGCTCTGGGGCCAACGTCCTGACTTTC; CDR3: CASSGIGGSGANVLTF
D: TRBD2; V: TRBV2; J: TRBJ2-1; size: few; DNA: TGTGCCATAAGACGGGGGGTAAATGAGCAGTTCTTC; CDR3: CAIRRGVNEQFF
D: TRBD2; V: TRBV7-8; J: TRBJ2-1; size: NA; DNA: TGTGCCAGCAGCTTAACTAGCGGGGGGGTTCATGAGCAGTTCTTC; CDR3: CASSLTSGGVHEQFF
D: TRBD2; V: TRBV6-6; J: TRBJ2-3; size: NA; DNA: TGTGCCAGCAGGCGGGGGGGGACAGATACGCAGTATTTT; CDR3: CASRRGGTDTQYF
D: TRBD1; V: TRBV2; J: TRBJ2-1; size: NA; DNA: TGTGCCAGCAGACAGGACAGGGGGTACAATGAGCAGTTCTTC; CDR3: CASRQDRGYNEQFF
D: NA; V: TRBV20-1; J: TRBJ2-1; size: NA; DNA: TGCAGTAGGGGGATGGGACCGGGCTTCTACAATGAGCAGTTCTTC; CDR3: CSRGMGPGFYNEQFF
D: TRBD1; V: TRBV29-1; J: TRBJ1-1; size: few; DNA: TGCAGCGCTTCCGGGACAGGGATGAACACTGAAGCTTTCTTT; CDR3: CSASGTGMNTEAFF
D: NA; V: TRBV9; J: TRBJ2-2; size: many; DNA: TGTGCCAGCAGCCAGGGGGGGGCGGCGGGCACCGGGGAGCTGTTTTTT; CDR3: CASSQGGAAGTGELFF
D: NA; V: TRBV5-1; J: TRBJ2-2; size: many; DNA: TGCGCCAGCAGCTATAGTCTTCCTGGCACCGGGGAGCTGTTTTTT; CDR3: CASSYSLPGTGELFF
D: TRBD2; V: TRBV11-2; J: TRBJ2-7; size: NA; DNA: TGTGCCAGCAGGAAACCGGGACTACCCTCCTACGAGCAGTACTTC; CDR3: CASRKPGLPSYEQYF
D: NA; V: TRBV6-5; J: TRBJ2-3; size: many; DNA: TGTGCCAGCAGTTACCCCCCATACTCCACAGATACGCAGTATTTT; CDR3: CASSYPPYSTDTQYF
D: TRBD2; V: TRBV20-1; J: TRBJ2-7; size: few; DNA: TGCAGTGCTCGACCCTGGACTAGCGGGAGTGCCGAGCAGTACTTC; CDR3: CSARPWTSGSAEQYF
D: NA; V: TRBV7-2; J: TRBJ1-1; size: NA; DNA: TGTGCCAGCAGCTTTCCCGAGGGGGGGGAGAGCACTGAAGCTTTCTTT; CDR3: CASSFPEGGESTEAFF